This is a list of T cell receptor beta chains from one sample in a study of cytomegalovirus exposure and HLA in healthy donors. The method was immunoSEQ multiplex PCR; TCRdb's version includes in-frame clones alone and lacks a portion of them. The sample has around 110,000 clones, about 74% seen once. The sample consisted of PBMCs. The receptor set was obtained from a woman aged 40 to 50 in good health and CMV-seropositive. The CDR3 runs from the conserved cysteine through the conserved F or W. Each record gives: clone size, D gene, J gene, CDR3 length, V gene, CDR3 DNA, CDR3 protein. The D gene is left open where the match is weak. Size values are once, few and many counts, or a class for expanded clones, and some rows have none.

abundance: -
d_gene: TRBD2
j_gene: TRBJ2-2
len: 20
v_gene: TRBV4-1
CDR3nt: TGCGCCAGCAGCCAGCTCCCGGGACTAGCGGGGGTCCGGCTCACCGGGGAGCTGTTTTTT
CDR3aa: CASSQLPGLAGVRLTGELFF

abundance: -
d_gene: TRBD1
j_gene: TRBJ1-1
len: 15
v_gene: TRBV19
CDR3nt: TGTGCCATCGTTGTCTCCGGGACAGCGAACACTGAAGCTTTCTTT
CDR3aa: CAIVVSGTANTEAFF

abundance: -
d_gene: -
j_gene: TRBJ2-2
len: 14
v_gene: TRBV11-3
CDR3nt: TGTGCCAGCAGCTTAGGGCAGGGTCACGGGGAGCTGTTTTTT
CDR3aa: CASSLGQGHGELFF

abundance: -
d_gene: -
j_gene: TRBJ1-2
len: 13
v_gene: TRBV27
CDR3nt: TGTGCCAGCGGACTGTTAGCTAACTATGGCTACACCTTC
CDR3aa: CASGLLANYGYTF

abundance: -
d_gene: -
j_gene: TRBJ1-1
len: 17
v_gene: TRBV21-1
CDR3nt: TGTGCCAGCAGCAGTTCCGGGACAGGGTCGGGGAGGACTGAAGCTTTCTTT
CDR3aa: CASSSSGTGSGRTEAFF

abundance: few
d_gene: TRBD1
j_gene: TRBJ1-2
len: 16
v_gene: TRBV6-7
CDR3nt: TGTGCCAGCAGTTACCCACAGGGGGCGTTTAACTATGGCTACACCTTC
CDR3aa: CASSYPQGAFNYGYTF

abundance: -
d_gene: TRBD1
j_gene: TRBJ1-2
len: 15
v_gene: TRBV7-9
CDR3nt: TGTGCCAGCAGCTTAGCGAGACAGGGGTATGATGGCTACACCTTC
CDR3aa: CASSLARQGYDGYTF

abundance: -
d_gene: -
j_gene: TRBJ2-2
len: 16
v_gene: TRBV5-1
CDR3nt: TGCGCCAGCAGCCCTCAGGGGGGATGGGACACCGGGGAGCTGTTTTTT
CDR3aa: CASSPQGGWDTGELFF

abundance: once
d_gene: -
j_gene: TRBJ2-5
len: 14
v_gene: TRBV6-1
CDR3nt: TGTGCCAGCGCGCAGGGGCCGTTGGGAGAGACCCAGTACTTC
CDR3aa: CASAQGPLGETQYF

abundance: -
d_gene: TRBD1
j_gene: TRBJ2-4
len: 14
v_gene: TRBV15
CDR3nt: TGTGCCACCAGCTGGGACAGGGTCCAAAACATTCAGTACTTC
CDR3aa: CATSWDRVQNIQYF

abundance: -
d_gene: -
j_gene: TRBJ1-5
len: 13
v_gene: TRBV5-6
CDR3nt: TGTGCCAGCAGCTTCTGGGGGGAACAGCCCCAGCATTTT
CDR3aa: CASSFWGEQPQHF

abundance: -
d_gene: TRBD1
j_gene: TRBJ1-6
len: 12
v_gene: TRBV29-1
CDR3nt: TGCAGCACAAGACAGGGGAATTCACCCCTCCACTTT
CDR3aa: CSTRQGNSPLHF

abundance: -
d_gene: -
j_gene: TRBJ1-1
len: 14
v_gene: TRBV6-5
CDR3nt: TGTGCCAGCATAGCCGGGGGGCAGGGCACTGAAGCTTTCTTT
CDR3aa: CASIAGGQGTEAFF

abundance: -
d_gene: TRBD1
j_gene: TRBJ1-1
len: 14
v_gene: TRBV7-9
CDR3nt: TGTGCCAGCAGCTTAAGACAGGGTGAGGCTGAAGCTTTCTTT
CDR3aa: CASSLRQGEAEAFF

abundance: -
d_gene: TRBD2
j_gene: TRBJ2-1
len: 16
v_gene: TRBV6-1
CDR3nt: TGTGCCAGCAGTGACCTCAAGCGGGGGCCCCTCAATGAGCAGTTCTTC
CDR3aa: CASSDLKRGPLNEQFF

abundance: -
d_gene: TRBD1
j_gene: TRBJ1-1
len: 14
v_gene: TRBV27
CDR3nt: TGTGCCAGCAGGGCGGGACAGGGAAACACTGAAGCTTTCTTT
CDR3aa: CASRAGQGNTEAFF

abundance: -
d_gene: -
j_gene: TRBJ1-5
len: 15
v_gene: TRBV19
CDR3nt: TGTGCCAGTATCATCACGACAGGTAGCAATCAGCCCCAGCATTTT
CDR3aa: CASIITTGSNQPQHF

abundance: -
d_gene: TRBD1
j_gene: TRBJ2-3
len: 15
v_gene: TRBV27
CDR3nt: TGTGCCAGCAGTTTACCCGACAGGGGTCGAGATACGCAGTATTTT
CDR3aa: CASSLPDRGRDTQYF

abundance: -
d_gene: TRBD1
j_gene: TRBJ1-1
len: 11
v_gene: TRBV6-5
CDR3nt: TGTGCCAGCAAAGACAGGGGGGAAGCTTTCTTT
CDR3aa: CASKDRGEAFF

abundance: -
d_gene: -
j_gene: TRBJ1-2
len: 15
v_gene: TRBV6-6
CDR3nt: TGTGCCAGCAGTTACCGCAGGGAGGGTAACTATGGCTACACCTTC
CDR3aa: CASSYRREGNYGYTF

abundance: -
d_gene: TRBD2
j_gene: TRBJ2-3
len: 16
v_gene: TRBV7-3
CDR3nt: TGTGCCAGCAGCCCCAACCTAGCGGGGAGCACAGATACGCAGTATTTT
CDR3aa: CASSPNLAGSTDTQYF

abundance: few
d_gene: TRBD1
j_gene: TRBJ1-5
len: 16
v_gene: TRBV2
CDR3nt: TGTGCCAGCAGGGAAACAGGGGGTAGGGGCAATCAGCCCCAGCATTTT
CDR3aa: CASRETGGRGNQPQHF

abundance: -
d_gene: TRBD1
j_gene: TRBJ1-6
len: 13
v_gene: TRBV30
CDR3nt: TGTGCCTGGAGTGGAACAGGGGGTTCACCCCTCCACTTT
CDR3aa: CAWSGTGGSPLHF

abundance: -
d_gene: TRBD1
j_gene: TRBJ1-1
len: 13
v_gene: TRBV2
CDR3nt: TGTGCCAGCAGCCAGGGGGCGATTACTGAAGCTTTCTTT
CDR3aa: CASSQGAITEAFF

abundance: -
d_gene: -
j_gene: TRBJ1-1
len: 12
v_gene: TRBV14
CDR3nt: TGTGCCAGCAGCCCACAGGGCACTGAAGCTTTCTTT
CDR3aa: CASSPQGTEAFF

abundance: -
d_gene: TRBD1
j_gene: TRBJ2-7
len: 15
v_gene: TRBV2
CDR3nt: TGTGCCAGCAGTGAAGTCAGGGGGAGAGGATACGAGCAGTACTTC
CDR3aa: CASSEVRGRGYEQYF

abundance: few
d_gene: TRBD1
j_gene: TRBJ2-5
len: 17
v_gene: TRBV4-1
CDR3nt: TGCGCCAGCAGCGAAGATCCGGGACAGCACGATAAAGAGACCCAGTACTTC
CDR3aa: CASSEDPGQHDKETQYF

abundance: -
d_gene: TRBD1
j_gene: TRBJ1-2
len: 16
v_gene: TRBV4-1
CDR3nt: TGCGCCAGCAGCCACCTCGGGAGGACAGGGGGTAGGGGCTACACCTTC
CDR3aa: CASSHLGRTGGRGYTF

abundance: -
d_gene: -
j_gene: TRBJ1-1
len: 11
v_gene: TRBV20-1
CDR3nt: TGCAGTGCTCCGAGACAGGTTGAAGCTTTCTTT
CDR3aa: CSAPRQVEAFF

abundance: -
d_gene: -
j_gene: TRBJ2-3
len: 14
v_gene: TRBV29-1
CDR3nt: TGCAGCGTTCCGGAACAGGGCTTTTCCGATACGCAGTATTTT
CDR3aa: CSVPEQGFSDTQYF

abundance: -
d_gene: -
j_gene: TRBJ2-7
len: 11
v_gene: TRBV30
CDR3nt: TGTGCCGGCCGAGGGAGAGGCGAGCAGTACTTC
CDR3aa: CAGRGRGEQYF

abundance: -
d_gene: TRBD1
j_gene: TRBJ1-2
len: 13
v_gene: TRBV6-5
CDR3nt: TGTGCCAGCAACACCCAGGGGGCGCGGGGCTACACCTTC
CDR3aa: CASNTQGARGYTF

abundance: -
d_gene: TRBD1
j_gene: TRBJ2-7
len: 16
v_gene: TRBV4-1
CDR3nt: TGCGCCAGCAGCCAACCCGGACAGGGGATCTCCTACGAGCAGTACTTC
CDR3aa: CASSQPGQGISYEQYF

abundance: -
d_gene: -
j_gene: TRBJ1-4
len: 15
v_gene: TRBV5-6
CDR3nt: TGTGCCAGCAGCCCGTACAGTGCCCAGGATGAAAAACTGTTTTTT
CDR3aa: CASSPYSAQDEKLFF

abundance: -
d_gene: TRBD1
j_gene: TRBJ2-3
len: 15
v_gene: TRBV6-1
CDR3nt: TGTGCCAGCGGACGGACAGGCGTTTACACAGATACGCAGTATTTT
CDR3aa: CASGRTGVYTDTQYF

abundance: -
d_gene: -
j_gene: TRBJ1-4
len: 13
v_gene: TRBV19
CDR3nt: TGTGCCAGTAGTCCGGGATATGGGGAAAAACTGTTTTTT
CDR3aa: CASSPGYGEKLFF